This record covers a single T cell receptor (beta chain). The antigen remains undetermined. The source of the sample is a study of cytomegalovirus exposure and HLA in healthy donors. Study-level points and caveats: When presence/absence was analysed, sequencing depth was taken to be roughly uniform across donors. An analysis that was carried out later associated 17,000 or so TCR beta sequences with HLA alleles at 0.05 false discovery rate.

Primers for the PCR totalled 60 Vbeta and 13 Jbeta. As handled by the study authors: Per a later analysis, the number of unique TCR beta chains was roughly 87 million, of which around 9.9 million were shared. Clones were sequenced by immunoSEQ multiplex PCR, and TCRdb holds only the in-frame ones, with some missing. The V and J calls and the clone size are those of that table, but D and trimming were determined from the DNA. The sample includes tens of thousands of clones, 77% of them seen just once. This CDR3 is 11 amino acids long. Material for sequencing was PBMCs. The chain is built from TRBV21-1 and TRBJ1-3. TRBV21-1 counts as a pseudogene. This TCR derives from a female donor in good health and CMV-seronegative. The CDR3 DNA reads TGTGGGGGGGACTCTGGAAACACCATATATTTT. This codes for CGGDSGNTIYF.